This T cell receptor (beta chain) is drawn from a study of CD8+ T cells in alopecia areata. Sequencing templates came from extracted RNA that was reverse transcribed into cDNA. Sequencing was performed with immunoSEQ multiplex PCR; in TCRdb, only in-frame clones are kept and a portion is missing. There are under 150,000 clones in the sample; about three fifths occur only once, and just over 35% lies in the top ten. General study results and limits: Scalp sample data also include resident alphabeta T cells from normal skin. Researchers reported that TCR sharing among patients proved less clear than in mice, possibly HLA-linked. Elevated clonality characterized lesional scalp relative to normal scalp, particularly in alopecia totalis/universalis.

The CDR3 consists of 14 residues. Germline V gives CDR1 WSHSY, CDR2 SAAADI. Deletions cut 4 bases from V and 2 bases from J, with 6 bases between. To note about this clone: Its antigen remains unidentified.

Using a FACSAria, the CD4+ and CD8+ T cells were sorted from the PBMCs. Input material: CD8+ T cells sorted from blood. V usage is TRBV10-2 and J usage is TRBJ2-6; D remains ambiguous. The receptor was derived from a human donor in good health. DNA for the CDR3: TGCGCCAGCAGTGGAGGCCCTGGGGCCAACGTCCTGACTTTC. Amino acids: CASSGGPGANVLTF.